This entry lists 29 T cell receptor beta chains sequenced from one sample in a study of T cells after posttransplantation cyclophosphamide. Busulfan-fludarabine conditioning, marrow transplant, and cyclophosphamide on days +3 and +4 were administered. Measured with immunoSEQ multiplex PCR; TCRdb has only the in-frame clones, and not every one. The data hold 9,000 to 13,000 clones, with approximately 81% observed a single time. Sequences were derived from PBMCs, sampled after allogeneic stem cell transplant with posttransplant cyclophosphamide. These receptors all come from a female patient aged 50-60 years who received an allogeneic stem cell transplant from a related donor, was CMV-positive, and had no GVHD. Some of the T cells might come from the graft donor.

The chain has TRBV5-1 and TRBJ1-1; 10 nucleotides align to TRBD1. This CDR3 has 14 residues. Trimming at V came to 0 bases and at J to 10 bases, leaving 6 bases not matched to a gene. Germline CDR1 SGHRS, CDR2 YFSETQ. The CDR3 sequence: CASSLGQGASGAFF. CDR3 DNA sequence: TGCGCCAGCAGCTTGGGACAGGGGGCATCTGGAGCTTTCTTT.

The rearrangement joins TRBV5-3 to TRBJ2-5, with 10 bases lining up with TRBD2. TRBV5-3 is classed as an ORF, of uncertain function. V was pared by 4 bases and J by 1 base, with 10 bases of the junction left unmatched. The CDR3 is 17 amino acids. CDR3 region: CARSPHVPSGGQETQYF. The CDR3 nucleotides read TGTGCCAGAAGCCCCCATGTGCCTAGCGGGGGCCAAGAGACCCAGTACTTC.

The chain couples TRBV11-2 to TRBJ1-1; TRBD1 might be the D (5 bases). Germline values: CDR1 SGHAT, CDR2 FQNNGV. This CDR3 comprises 13 residues. Trimming cost V 4 bases and J 6 bases, with 12 bases left between them. CDR3 amino acids: CASSSIREAEAFF. For the CDR3, the DNA is TGTGCCAGCAGCTCAATCAGGGAAGCTGAAGCTTTCTTT.

The chain employs TRBV5-1 and TRBJ1-2; D is uncertain. CDR3 size: 13 residues. Germline loops: CDR1 SGHRS, CDR2 YFSETQ. V was cut by 4 bases and J by 7 bases, with 14 bases left in between. The CDR3: CASSQVLGSGYTF. Written as DNA, the CDR3 is TGCGCCAGCAGCCAGGTCCTCGGGAGTGGCTACACCTTC. The full variable domain, completed using reference TRBV5-1 and TRBJ1-2, is KAGVTQTPRYLIKTRGQQVTLSCSPISGHRSVSWYQQTPGQGLQFLFEYFSETQRNKGNFPGRFSGRQFSNSRSEMNVSTLELGDSALYLCASSQVLGSGYTFGSGTRLTVV.

The genes are TRBV5-1 and TRBJ2-1, with D perhaps TRBD2 (6 bases). Germline V CDR1 and CDR2: SGHRS, YFSETQ. Trimming pared 3 bases from V and 7 bases from J, leaving 8 bases between. The CDR3 spans 12 residues. The CDR3 loop is CASSYRGNEQFF. The DNA for the CDR3 is TGCGCCAGCAGCTACCGGGGGAATGAGCAGTTCTTC.

The V and J genes are TRBV4-1 and TRBJ2-2; 10 nucleotides match TRBD2. J gave up 8 bases and V 4 bases, and 10 bases lay outside the gene matches. This CDR3 comprises 16 residues. CDR1 is MGHRA, CDR2 YSYEKL, per germline. The CDR3 sequence is CASSPERGGARGELFF. CDR3 in DNA: TGCGCCAGCAGCCCCGAGCGGGGGGGAGCCCGGGGGGAGCTGTTTTTT.

The chain employs TRBV4-2 and TRBJ2-3; 9 nucleotides line up with TRBD2. J gave up 1 base and V 3 bases, and 5 bases lay outside the gene matches. Germline CDR1 and CDR2: LGHNA and YNFKEQ. The CDR3 contains 16 residues. Written as DNA, the CDR3 is TGTGCCAGCAGCCATTGGACTAGCGCGGGCACAGATACGCAGTATTTT. It encodes CASSHWTSAGTDTQYF.

The V gene is TRBV7-2, the J gene TRBJ1-5; 8 bases agree with TRBD1. This CDR3 comprises 15 residues. Germline trimming cut 5 bases from V and 2 bases from J; bases unmatched to any gene: 5. The germline V gene encodes CDR1 SGHTA and CDR2 FQGNSA. Here the CDR3 reads CASSPQGAGNQPQHF. CDR3 coding DNA: TGTGCCAGCAGCCCCCAGGGGGCGGGCAATCAGCCCCAGCATTTT.

The gene calls are TRBV13 and TRBJ2-1; TRBD1 matches 10 bases. Trimming took 1 base from V and 4 from J; bases not matched to a gene: 4. The CDR3 has 16 amino acids. Looked up from germline, CDR1 is PRHDT and CDR2 is FYEKMQ (reference sequence). The DNA of the CDR3 is TGTGCCAGCAGCTTAGATCGGGACAGGGGATACAATGAGCAGTTCTTC. It encodes CASSLDRDRGYNEQFF.

The V call is TRBV30, the J call TRBJ1-3; TRBD1 might be the D (6 bases). Germline lookup yields CDR1 GTSNPN and CDR2 SVGIG (reference sequence). The CDR3 loop spans 16 amino acids. V lost 4 bases, J lost 1 base, and 17 bases lay in between. The CDR3 DNA reads as TGTGCCTGGATGGGCCCACAGGGTTGGTCTGGAAACACCATATATTTT. Its translation is CAWMGPQGWSGNTIYF.

The chain recombines TRBV25-1 with TRBJ1-5; D is perhaps TRBD1 (6 bases). CDR1 is MGHDK and CDR2 is SYGVNS in the germline V gene. The germline V and J ends were trimmed by 6 bases and 4 bases, with 25 bases remaining between them. The CDR3 extends over 18 amino acids. Written as DNA, the CDR3 is TGTGCCAGCAGCGGAACCCCAGGGGATTCAGCTTCTAATCAGCCCCAGCATTTT. This translates into CASSGTPGDSASNQPQHF.

V usage is TRBV7-9 and J usage is TRBJ2-1, with D maybe TRBD2 (6 bases). V was cut by 5 bases and J by 4 bases, with 12 bases left in between. Looked up from germline, CDR1 is SEHNR and CDR2 is FQNEAQ (reference sequence). The CDR3 is 14 amino acids. The CDR3 loop is CASSIGGLYNEQFF. CDR3 nucleotide sequence: TGTGCCAGCAGCATCGGGGGATTGTACAATGAGCAGTTCTTC.

The sample holds a few counts of this clone. The chain uses TRBV2 and TRBJ1-1, with D perhaps matching TRBD1 (5 bases). Trimming left V 9 bases short and J 4 bases short, with 12 bases between. CDR1 and CDR2 (germline): SNHLY, FYNNEI. The length of the CDR3 is 12 residues. The CDR3 is CASRIGGTEAFF. CDR3 sequence (DNA): TGTGCCAGTCGAATCGGGGGCACTGAAGCTTTCTTT.

The chain is built from TRBV2 and TRBJ1-4; TRBD1 matches 8 bases. Germline V lookup: CDR1 SNHLY, CDR2 FYNNEI. V lost 0 bases to trimming and J lost 8 bases; unmatched junction nucleotides: 8. The CDR3 covers 16 residues. DNA for the CDR3: TGTGCCAGCAGTGAAGCCGGGGCCAGGGGGCTCGAAAAACTGTTTTTT. It encodes CASSEAGARGLEKLFF.

The rearrangement links TRBV7-6 to TRBJ1-4; D is perhaps TRBD1 (6 bases). V shed 1 base and J shed 6 bases, with 9 bases lying between them. Germline V CDR1 and CDR2: SGHVS, FNYEAQ. The CDR3 is 14 residues long. The CDR3 nucleotides are TGTGCCAGCAGCTTAGGAGGGGGGGATGAAAAACTGTTTTTT. This sequence encodes CASSLGGGDEKLFF.

The chain combines TRBV2 with TRBJ1-1; TRBD1 aligns across 7 bases. Trimming at V came to 5 bases and at J to 6 bases, leaving 15 bases not matched to a gene. CDR3 size: 16 residues. CDR1 is SNHLY, CDR2 FYNNEI, per germline. CDR3 bases: TGTGCCAGCAGTTCCCGAGGGGACAGAATGACCCCTGAAGCTTTCTTT. It codes for CASSSRGDRMTPEAFF.

The chain employs TRBV2 and TRBJ2-3; the D gene is possibly TRBD2 (6 bases). The germline CDR1 and CDR2 sequences are SNHLY and FYNNEI. There are 16 residues in the CDR3. The V gene lost 7 bases and the J gene lost 5 bases, with 22 bases spanning the gap. CDR3 residues: CASKGWGGVIGDTQYF. The CDR3 DNA is TGTGCCAGCAAGGGGTGGGGCGGGGTCATTGGAGATACGCAGTATTTT.

V usage is TRBV11-3 and J usage is TRBJ2-3; 8 nucleotides agree with TRBD1. CDR1 is SGHNT, CDR2 YENEEA, per germline. The ends lost 4 bases at V and 3 bases at J; junction bases unmatched: 3. This CDR3 spans 14 amino acids. CDR3 coding DNA: TGTGCCAGCAGCTCAGGACAGGGAACAGATACGCAGTATTTT. Protein sequence: CASSSGQGTDTQYF.

V is TRBV9 and J is TRBJ2-5; TRBD2 aligns across 7 bases. The DNA matches TRBJ2-7 better at its end, which makes the J call doubtful. This CDR3 spans 14 amino acids. Germline CDR1 SGDLS, CDR2 YYNGEE. The CDR3, as DNA: TGTGCCAGCAGGGGTACCCGGGAGGCCTACGAGCAGTACTTC. Its protein product is CASRGTREAYEQYF.

The chain uses TRBV6-1 and TRBJ2-1; 8 nucleotides align to TRBD1. The V gene end was trimmed by 4 bases and the J gene end by 10 bases; junction bases not matched to a gene: 15. Germline V CDR1 and CDR2: MNHNS, SASEGT. This CDR3 contains 16 residues. CDR3: CASSGLDRALGREQFF. The CDR3 bases are TGTGCCAGCAGTGGGTTGGACAGGGCCTTAGGGAGGGAGCAGTTCTTC.

This clone was detected only a few times. The chain is built from TRBV10-3 and TRBJ2-7; D is possibly TRBD1 (5 bases). V was clipped by 7 bases and J by 6 bases, with 16 bases between them. Germline CDR1 reads ENHRY; CDR2 reads SYGVKD. The CDR3 is 13 amino acids. In nucleotides, the CDR3 is TGTGCCATCACGGGCTCCAGGGTCGGCGAGCAGTACTTC. Its protein is CAITGSRVGEQYF.

This chain uses TRBV19 with TRBJ1-1; 8 nucleotides agree with TRBD1. Losses at the gene ends were 5 bases for V and 4 bases for J; bases not matched to a gene: 9. The length of the CDR3 is 15 residues. The germline gives CDR1 LNHDA, CDR2 SQIVND (reference sequence). CDR3 DNA: TGTGCCAGTAGTCCAAGCAAGACAGGGGCCACTGAAGCTTTCTTT. Encoded protein: CASSPSKTGATEAFF.

The J gene is TRBJ1-5, the V gene TRBV4-3; no firm D call. The CDR3 runs 15 residues. The V gene's germline CDR1 is LGHNA and CDR2 YSLEER. V lost 5 bases and J lost 3, with 14 bases in between. Here the CDR3 DNA reads TGCGCCAGCAGCTCACAAGCGCATATCAATCAGCCCCAGCATTTT. Translation: CASSSQAHINQPQHF.

The chain carries TRBV6-5 and TRBJ2-5; 9 bases fit TRBD1. V lost 4 bases and J lost 4; bases outside the gene matches: 10. This CDR3 comprises 16 residues. Germline values: CDR1 MNHEY, CDR2 SVGAGI. DNA for the CDR3: TGTGCCAGCAGTTCCCCGGGACAGGGCCCCCGAGAGACCCAGTACTTC. Its protein is CASSSPGQGPRETQYF.

The chain uses TRBV5-6 and TRBJ2-1; D perhaps matches TRBD2 (5 bases). Germline CDR1 SGHDT, CDR2 YYEEEE. The CDR3 is 16 residues long. V lost 3 bases, J lost 0 bases, and 13 bases lay in between. The CDR3 nucleotides are TGTGCCAGCAGCTGGATAACTAGTTCCTCCTACAATGAGCAGTTCTTC. Encoded protein: CASSWITSSSYNEQFF.

This clone was recorded only once. The J gene is TRBJ2-5, the V gene TRBV5-1, with 10 bases matching TRBD2. CDR3 size: 15 residues. Trimming cost V 5 bases and J 2 bases; bases outside gene matches: 6. In germline, CDR1 is SGHRS, CDR2 YFSETQ. DNA of the CDR3: TGCGCCAGCAGATTACTAGCGGGGATTCAAGAGACCCAGTACTTC. Encoded protein: CASRLLAGIQETQYF.

V is TRBV6-6 and J is TRBJ1-5; the D is unclear. Per germline, CDR1 MNHNY and CDR2 SVGAGI (reference sequence). Trimming shortened V by 4 bases and J by 5 bases, and 18 bases separated the two germline ends. This CDR3 has 16 residues. The CDR3 region is CASSSPGRREDQPQHF. The DNA for the CDR3 is TGTGCCAGCAGTTCACCGGGTCGGCGTGAGGATCAGCCCCAGCATTTT.

The chain couples TRBV4-1 to TRBJ1-1; D unclear. Trimming took off 3 bases at V and 2 bases at J, with 13 bases between the two ends. This CDR3 is built from 15 residues. Germline lookup yields CDR1 MGHRA and CDR2 YSYEKL. CDR3 DNA: TGCGCCAGCAGCCAGTGGGAGGACCCTAACACTGAAGCTTTCTTT. This encodes CASSQWEDPNTEAFF.

This chain joins TRBV9 and TRBJ1-5; no reliable D call. This CDR3 is built from 15 residues. V gave up 0 bases and J gave up 8 bases, with 15 bases separating them. Germline CDR1 and CDR2: SGDLS and YYNGEE. The DNA of the CDR3 is TGTGCCAGCAGCGTAGCCGGGAGGGTCTGGGAGCCCCAGCATTTT. Translation gives CASSVAGRVWEPQHF.